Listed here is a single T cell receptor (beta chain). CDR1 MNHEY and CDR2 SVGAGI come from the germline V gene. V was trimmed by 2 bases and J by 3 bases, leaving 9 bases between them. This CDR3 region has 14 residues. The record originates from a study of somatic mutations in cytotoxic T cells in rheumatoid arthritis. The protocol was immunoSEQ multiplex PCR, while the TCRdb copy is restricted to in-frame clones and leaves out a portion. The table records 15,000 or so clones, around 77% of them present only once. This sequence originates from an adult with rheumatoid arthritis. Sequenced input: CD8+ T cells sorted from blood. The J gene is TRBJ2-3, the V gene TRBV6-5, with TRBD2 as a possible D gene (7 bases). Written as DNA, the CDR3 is TGTGCCAGCAGTTACGGGGGGGCGACAGATACGCAGTATTTT. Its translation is CASSYGGATDTQYF.